Here is one T cell receptor beta chain with its context. The same CDR3 can be traced to other DNA sequences in this sample. This specimen belongs to a study of blood T cell repertoires in COVID-19. The authors' processing: Reference gene primers were amplified, and this amplification served to estimate nucleated cell counts. The method was immunoSEQ multiplex PCR; TCRdb's version includes in-frame clones alone and lacks a portion of them. The DNA gave D and trimming, while V, J and clone size come from that table. The sample shows 120,000 or so clones, approximately 87% of them seen only once. Trimming took off 0 bases at V and 6 bases at J, with 6 bases between the two ends. CDR1 and CDR2 from the germline V gene are SGHDT and YYEEEE. There are 13 residues in the CDR3.

This chain joins TRBV5-6 and TRBJ2-2, with D tentatively TRBD1 (6 bases). Sequencing used peripheral blood. The clonotype comes from a man between 65 and 80 years old who had recovered from COVID-19. The CDR3 region is CASSLDRAGELFF. CDR3 DNA: TGTGCCAGCAGCTTGGACAGGGCCGGGGAGCTGTTTTTT.